This TCR beta chain was sequenced for a study of cytomegalovirus exposure and HLA in healthy donors. Findings and limits, study-wide: Per a prior analysis, the majority of TCR beta V segments were productive roughly 87% or roughly 30% of the time.

Regarding donors, all were healthy bone marrow donors. The CDR3 loop spans 13 amino acids. V shed 1 base and J 6 bases; nucleotides not matched to a gene: 2. Looked up from germline, CDR1 is MNHEY and CDR2 is SMNVEV (reference sequence). About this clone: Its antigen remains unidentified.

Both 60 Vbeta primers and 13 Jbeta primers went into the PCR. The assay was immunoSEQ multiplex PCR, and TCRdb's table has in-frame clones only and misses some. Of over 150,000 clones in the sample, about 83% were seen once. What was sequenced was PBMCs. This clonotype was sampled from a girl aged 5-17 years in good health and CMV-seropositive. The chain couples TRBV27 to TRBJ1-2; 7 bases agree with TRBD1. CDR3 residues: CASSLYTGDGYTF. DNA of the CDR3: TGTGCCAGCAGTTTATACACAGGGGATGGCTACACCTTC.